This entry lists 12 T cell receptor beta chains sequenced from one sample in a study of CD8+CD57+ T cells in acquired aplastic anemia. TCR beta VDJ and CDR3 were profiled, and genomic DNA was the template. MiXCR was run by TCRdb on the reads, yielding one entry per CDR3 protein. The data contain about 210,000 distinct CDR3 sequences, 34% of them singletons. The source material was sorted CD4+, CD8+, or CD8+CD57+ T cells (not recorded which) from PBMCs. Receptor source: a human donor in good health, serving as a control.

This clonotype was observed many times. This chain connects TRBV10-3 to TRBJ1-2; D is possibly TRBD1 (6 bases). CDR3 size: 12 residues. The V gene lost 2 bases and the J gene lost 5 bases, with 6 bases spanning the gap. Per the germline V gene, CDR1 is ENHRY and CDR2 is SYGVKD. The CDR3 loop is CAISETGYGYTF. Here the CDR3 DNA reads TGTGCCATCAGTGAGACAGGGTATGGCTACACCTTC.

Remarks on this clonotype: A much more abundant neighbour one base away suggests this may be a read error. The genes are TRBV12-5 and TRBJ1-1, with TRBD1 as a possible D gene (5 bases). This CDR3 is built from 11 residues. Germline CDR1 and CDR2: LGHNT and FRNRAP. CDR3 residues: CASGLTRDPYF. The CDR3 DNA reads TGTGCTAGTGGCCTCACTCGGGACCCGTACTTT.

The chain recombines TRBV11-3 with TRBJ2-4; the D gene could be TRBD1 or TRBD2 (6 bases each). Trimming took off 6 bases at V and 6 bases at J, with 15 bases between the two ends. CDR1 is SGHNT, CDR2 YENEEA, per germline. CDR3 size: 14 residues. In DNA form, the CDR3 reads TGTGCCAGCAGTCTGAGGGGGGAAGGAAACATTCAGTACTTC. Translated, it gives CASSLRGEGNIQYF.

This clonotype was counted at least ten times. V usage is TRBV5-6 and J usage is TRBJ1-6; D gene ambiguous. Germline V gene sequence: CDR1 SGHDT, CDR2 YYEEEE. V lost 1 base to trimming and J lost 5 bases, with 4 bases between them. The CDR3 has 13 residues. The CDR3 here is CASSLIDNSPLHF. In nucleotides, the CDR3 is TGTGCCAGCAGCTTGATCGATAATTCACCCCTCCACTTT.

The chain recombines TRBV2 with TRBJ1-5; the match to TRBD1 covers 7 bases. The ends lost 7 bases at V and 5 bases at J; junction bases unmatched: 5. The length of the CDR3 is 13 residues. Germline V gene data show CDR1 as SNHLY and CDR2 as FYNNEI. In DNA form, the CDR3 reads TGTGCCAGCATGGGACAGCTATATCAGCCCCAGCATTTT. Its translation: CASMGQLYQPQHF.

V usage is TRBV15 and J usage is TRBJ2-7; 9 nucleotides match TRBD1. The V gene's germline CDR1 is LNHNV and CDR2 YYDKDF (reference sequence). CDR3 size: 17 residues. Losses at the gene ends were 0 bases for V and 3 bases for J; bases not matched to a gene: 9. This CDR3 is CATSRDGSGQGSYEQYF. The DNA for the CDR3 is TGTGCCACCAGCAGAGATGGCTCGGGACAGGGAAGCTACGAGCAGTACTTC.

This clonotype was observed a handful of times. The gene calls are TRBV11-1 and TRBJ2-1, with D possibly being TRBD1 or TRBD2 (6 bases each). Trimming removed 5 bases from V and 4 bases from J, with 18 bases in between. CDR3 size: 16 residues. Germline lookup yields CDR1 SGHAT and CDR2 FQDESV (reference sequence). CDR3 coding DNA: TGTGCCAGCAGCCCCCCGGGGGCCAGGGGTTACAATGAGCAGTTCTTC. It yields the protein CASSPPGARGYNEQFF.

Only a few counts were recorded for this clonotype. The genes are TRBV4-1 and TRBJ2-1; TRBD2 agrees at 8 bases. The ends lost 3 bases at V and 2 bases at J; junction bases unmatched: 9. The CDR3 is 17 residues long. The V gene's germline CDR1 is MGHRA and CDR2 YSYEKL. For the CDR3, the DNA is TGCGCCAGCAGCCAGGGAGGACTAGCCCCGACCTACAATGAGCAGTTCTTC. This translates into CASSQGGLAPTYNEQFF.

The chain uses TRBV30 and TRBJ1-1; no firm D call. The CDR3 runs 14 residues. Trimming left V 3 bases short and J 5 bases short, with 16 bases between. Germline values: CDR1 GTSNPN, CDR2 SVGIG (reference sequence). The CDR3 DNA sequence: TGTGCCTGGAGCTTGACCCCGACGAAAACTGAAGCTTTCTTT. Translating it yields CAWSLTPTKTEAFF. Full variable domain (rest looked up from reference TRBV30 and TRBJ1-1): SQTIHQWPATLVQPVGSPLSLECTVEGTSNPNLYWYRQAAGRGLQLLFYSVGIGQISSEVPQNLSASRPQDRQFILSSKKLLLSDSGFYLCAWSLTPTKTEAFFGQGTRLTVV.

The chain combines TRBV5-4 with TRBJ2-3; 13 bases map to TRBD2. With 3 bases clipped from V and 0 bases from J, the junction kept 10 bases outside the gene matches. CDR1 is SGHNT and CDR2 is YYREEE in the germline V gene (reference sequence). This CDR3 contains 19 residues. For the CDR3, the DNA is TGTGCCAGCAGCTCCTGGACTAGCGGGGGTAACCTTAGCACAGATACGCAGTATTTT. Its translation is CASSSWTSGGNLSTDTQYF.

The V call is TRBV9, the J call TRBJ1-4; D is undetermined. The germline V and J ends were trimmed by 4 bases and 4 bases, with 5 bases remaining between them. The CDR3 length is 12 residues. Germline CDR1 SGDLS, CDR2 YYNGEE. The CDR3 sequence is CASSQVNEKLFF. CDR3 nucleotide sequence: TGTGCCAGCAGCCAAGTTAATGAAAAACTGTTTTTT.

This clonotype was observed many times. The genes are TRBV2 and TRBJ2-1; TRBD2 might be the D (5 bases). The CDR3 extends over 12 amino acids. Between the trimmed V and J ends, which lost 7 bases and 4 bases, there was a span of 8 bases. The germline gives CDR1 SNHLY, CDR2 FYNNEI. The CDR3 loop is CASMREYNEQFF. The CDR3 nucleotides are TGTGCCAGCATGAGGGAGTACAATGAGCAGTTCTTC.